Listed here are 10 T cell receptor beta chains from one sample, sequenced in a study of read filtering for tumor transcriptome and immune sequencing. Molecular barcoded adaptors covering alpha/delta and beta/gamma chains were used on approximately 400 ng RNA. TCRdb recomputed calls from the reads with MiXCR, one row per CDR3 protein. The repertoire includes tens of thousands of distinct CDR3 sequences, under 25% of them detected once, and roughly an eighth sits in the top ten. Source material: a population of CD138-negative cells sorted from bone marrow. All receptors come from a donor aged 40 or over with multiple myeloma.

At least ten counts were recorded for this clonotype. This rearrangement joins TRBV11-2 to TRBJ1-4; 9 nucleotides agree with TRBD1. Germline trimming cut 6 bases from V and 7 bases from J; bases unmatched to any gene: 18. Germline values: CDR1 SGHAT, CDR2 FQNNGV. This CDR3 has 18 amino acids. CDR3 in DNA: TGTGCCAGCAGTCCAACCGTACGTGGACAGGGGCGGCGTGAAAAACTGTTTTTT. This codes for CASSPTVRGQGRREKLFF.

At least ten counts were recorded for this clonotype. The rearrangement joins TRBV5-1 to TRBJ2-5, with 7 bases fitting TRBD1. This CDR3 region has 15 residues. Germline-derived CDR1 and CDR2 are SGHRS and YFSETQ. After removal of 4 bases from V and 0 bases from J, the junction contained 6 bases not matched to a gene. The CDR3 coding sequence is TGCGCCAGCAGCACCGGGACAGCGAACCAAGAGACCCAGTACTTC. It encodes CASSTGTANQETQYF. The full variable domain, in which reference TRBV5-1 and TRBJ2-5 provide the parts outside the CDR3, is KAGVTQTPRYLIKTRGQQVTLSCSPISGHRSVSWYQQTPGQGLQFLFEYFSETQRNKGNFPGRFSGRQFSNSRSEMNVSTLELGDSALYLCASSTGTANQETQYFGPGTRLLVL.

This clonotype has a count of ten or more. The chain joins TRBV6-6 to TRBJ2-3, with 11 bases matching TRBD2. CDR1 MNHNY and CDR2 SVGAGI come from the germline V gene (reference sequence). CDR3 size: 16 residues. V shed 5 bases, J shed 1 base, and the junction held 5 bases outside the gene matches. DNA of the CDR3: TGTGCCAGCAGTGACACGACTAGCGGGGGCACAGATACGCAGTATTTT. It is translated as CASSDTTSGGTDTQYF.

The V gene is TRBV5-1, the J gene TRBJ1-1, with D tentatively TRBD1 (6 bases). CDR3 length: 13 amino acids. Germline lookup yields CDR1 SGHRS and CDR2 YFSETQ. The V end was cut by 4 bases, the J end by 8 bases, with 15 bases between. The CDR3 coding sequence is TGCGCCAGCAGCAGGGACACCCGAGGAGAAGCTTTCTTT. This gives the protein CASSRDTRGEAFF. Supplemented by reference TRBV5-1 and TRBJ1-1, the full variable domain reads KAGVTQTPRYLIKTRGQQVTLSCSPISGHRSVSWYQQTPGQGLQFLFEYFSETQRNKGNFPGRFSGRQFSNSRSEMNVSTLELGDSALYLCASSRDTRGEAFFGQGTRLTVV.

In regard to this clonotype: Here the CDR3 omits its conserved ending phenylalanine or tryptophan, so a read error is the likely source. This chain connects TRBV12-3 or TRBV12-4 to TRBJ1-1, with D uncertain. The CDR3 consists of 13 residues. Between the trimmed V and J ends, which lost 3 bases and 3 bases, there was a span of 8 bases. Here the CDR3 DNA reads TGTGCCAGCAGTTTGAGGCCAGACACTGAAGCTTTCCTT. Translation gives CASSLRPDTEAFL.

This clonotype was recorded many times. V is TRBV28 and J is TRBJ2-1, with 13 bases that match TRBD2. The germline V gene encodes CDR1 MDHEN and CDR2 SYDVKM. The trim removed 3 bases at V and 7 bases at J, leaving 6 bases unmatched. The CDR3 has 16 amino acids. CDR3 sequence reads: CASSLVLAGGQNEQFF. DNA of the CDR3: TGTGCCAGCAGTTTGGTACTAGCGGGGGGGCAGAATGAGCAGTTCTTC.

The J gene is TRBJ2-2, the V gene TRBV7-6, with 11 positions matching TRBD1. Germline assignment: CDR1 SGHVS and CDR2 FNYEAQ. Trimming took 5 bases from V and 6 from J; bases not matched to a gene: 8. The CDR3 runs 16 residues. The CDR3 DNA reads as TGTGCCAGCAGCCTCGGACAGGGGGCGCTGGCCGGGGAGCTGTTTTTT. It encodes CASSLGQGALAGELFF. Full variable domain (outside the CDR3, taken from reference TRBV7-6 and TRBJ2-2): GAGVSQSPRYKVTKRGQDVALRCDPISGHVSLYWYRQALGQGPEFLTYFNYEAQQDKSGLPNDRFSAERPEGSISTLTIQRTEQRDSAMYRCASSLGQGALAGELFFGEGSRLTVL.

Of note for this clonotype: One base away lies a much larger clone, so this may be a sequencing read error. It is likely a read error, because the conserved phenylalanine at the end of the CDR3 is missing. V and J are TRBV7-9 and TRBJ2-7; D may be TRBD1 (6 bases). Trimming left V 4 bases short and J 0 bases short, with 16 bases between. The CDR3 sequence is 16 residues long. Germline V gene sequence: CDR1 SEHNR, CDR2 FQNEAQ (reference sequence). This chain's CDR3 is CASSSSFQDSSYEQYL. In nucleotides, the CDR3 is TGTGCCAGCAGCTCTAGTTTCCAGGACAGCTCCTACGAGCAGTACCTC.

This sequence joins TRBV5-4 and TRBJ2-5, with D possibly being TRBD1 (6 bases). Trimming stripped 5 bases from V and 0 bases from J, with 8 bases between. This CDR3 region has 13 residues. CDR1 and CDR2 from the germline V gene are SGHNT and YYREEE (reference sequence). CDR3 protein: CASSRDNQETQYF. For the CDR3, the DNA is TGTGCCAGCAGTCGGGACAACCAAGAGACCCAGTACTTC. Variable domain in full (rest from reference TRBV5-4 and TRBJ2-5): ETGVTQSPTHLIKTRGQQVTLRCSSQSGHNTVSWYQQALGQGPQFIFQYYREEENGRGNFPPRFSGLQFPNYSSELNVNALELDDSALYLCASSRDNQETQYFGPGTRLLVL.

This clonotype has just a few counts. The CDR3 DNA is TGTGCCAGCAGCCTCGGGACTAGCAGGGGATGGACAGATACGCAGTATTTT. It codes for CASSLGTSRGWTDTQYF. This sequence joins TRBV6-5 and TRBJ2-3, with 9 bases identical to TRBD2. V shed 6 bases, J shed 3 bases, and the junction held 13 bases outside the gene matches. Germline V gene lookup returns CDR1 MNHEY and CDR2 SVGAGI. The CDR3 contains 17 residues.